Below are 18 T cell receptor beta chains sequenced from a single sample in a study of CD8+CD57+ T cells in acquired aplastic anemia (dated by TCRdb to 2017 to 2018). The sequencer was an Illumina HiSeq 2000. Genomic DNA served as template for TCR beta VDJ combination and CDR3 sequence profiling. TCRdb trimmed the raw reads at Q25, called clones with MiXCR and kept productive beta chains. All rows with the same CDR3 protein become a single entry with the most common DNA and genes. This sample has approximately 81,000 distinct CDR3 sequences in its table, and 40% to 55% of those were observed once. Of the sample, 65% to 80% falls within the top ten clones. The sequencing sample was made of sorted CD4+, CD8+, or CD8+CD57+ T cells (not recorded which) from PBMCs. All receptors come from a human donor in good health, serving as a control.

This clonotype was detected many times. The genes are TRBV13 and TRBJ2-7; the match to TRBD2 covers 14 bases. The CDR3 is made up of 15 amino acids. Germline lookup yields CDR1 PRHDT and CDR2 FYEKMQ (reference sequence). J lost 2 bases, V lost 5 bases, and 2 bases had no gene match. CDR3 sequence reads: CASSAGLAGAYEQYF. In DNA form, the CDR3 reads TGTGCCAGCAGCGCGGGACTAGCGGGGGCCTACGAGCAGTACTTC.

This clonotype was counted at least ten times. The J gene is TRBJ1-2, the V gene TRBV25-1, with a tentative D call TRBD1 (6 bases). The CDR3 has 12 residues. Germline V lookup: CDR1 MGHDK, CDR2 SYGVNS. V was cut by 8 bases and J by 3 bases, with 10 bases left in between. CDR3 residues: CASEGDDYGYTF. In nucleotides, the CDR3 is TGTGCCAGCGAGGGGGATGACTATGGCTACACCTTC.

The chain joins TRBV25-1 to TRBJ2-3; the match to TRBD2 covers 9 bases. V lost 5 bases to trimming and J lost 6 bases; unmatched junction nucleotides: 9. Germline lookup yields CDR1 MGHDK and CDR2 SYGVNS. CDR3 length equals 15 residues. CDR3: CASSYLAGGGDTQYF. The CDR3 DNA reads TGTGCCAGCAGTTACTTGGCGGGAGGGGGTGATACGCAGTATTTT.

Regarding this clonotype: This CDR3 is missing its conserved last phenylalanine or tryptophan, likely due to a read error. The CDR3 loop reads CASSDYQGYEQFS. The CDR3 region has the DNA TGTGCCAGCAGTGATTATCAGGGGTACGAGCAGTTCTCC. The chain employs TRBV25-1 and TRBJ2-1; tentatively, D is TRBD1 (6 bases). Germline CDR1 and CDR2: MGHDK and SYGVNS. The CDR3 loop spans 13 amino acids. The V end lost 3 bases, the J end lost 10 bases, and 13 bases lay between the germline ends.

Only a few counts were recorded for this clonotype. The chain couples TRBV24-1 to TRBJ2-5; TRBD2 agrees at 7 bases. The CDR3 runs to 14 residues. Germline CDR1 reads KGHDR; CDR2 reads SFDVKD. With V trimmed by 7 bases and J by 5 bases, 9 bases remained unmatched. The CDR3 protein is CATSEGGPLETQYF. The CDR3 nucleotides are TGTGCCACCAGCGAGGGAGGGCCGTTGGAGACCCAGTACTTC.

This rearrangement joins TRBV15 to TRBJ1-1; TRBD1 agrees at 8 bases. CDR1 is LNHNV, CDR2 YYDKDF, per germline (reference sequence). The CDR3 covers 15 residues. V shed 2 bases, J shed 5 bases, and the junction held 7 bases outside the gene matches. For the CDR3, the DNA is TGTGCCACCAGCAGACTAGGACAGGGAGAAACTGAAGCTTTCTTT. Translating gives CATSRLGQGETEAFF.

This clonotype showed up just a few times. The chain is built from TRBV3-1 and TRBJ2-7; D is unclear. The germline V gene encodes CDR1 LGHDT and CDR2 YNNKEL (reference sequence). CDR3 size: 12 residues. V shed 1 base and J shed 7 bases, with 8 bases lying between them. The CDR3 region has the DNA TGTGCCAGCAGCCAAGGTCCTTTGGAGCAGTACTTC. This gives the protein CASSQGPLEQYF.

This clonotype was detected many times. The rearrangement links TRBV19 to TRBJ2-7, with 12 bases that match TRBD1. Germline V gene data show CDR1 as LNHDA and CDR2 as SQIVND (reference sequence). The CDR3 covers 14 residues. V gave up 6 bases and J gave up 5 bases; unmatched junction bases: 5. The CDR3 sequence: CASSLGQGADEQYF. Written as DNA, the CDR3 is TGTGCCAGTAGCCTGGGACAGGGGGCGGACGAGCAGTACTTC. Full variable domain (remainder filled in from reference TRBV19 and TRBJ2-7): DGGITQSPKYLFRKEGQNVTLSCEQNLNHDAMYWYRQDPGQGLRLIYYSQIVNDFQKGDIAEGYSVSREKKESFPLTVTSAQKNPTAFYLCASSLGQGADEQYFGPGTRLTVT.

This clonotype was counted ten times or more. J is TRBJ1-2 and V is TRBV7-9, with a tentative D call TRBD1 (5 bases). Germline V gives CDR1 SEHNR, CDR2 FQNEAQ (reference sequence). This CDR3 has 12 residues. Trimming left V 7 bases short and J 5 bases short, with 11 bases between. The CDR3 loop reads CASTGDRYGYTF. CDR3 coding DNA: TGTGCCAGCACGGGGGACCGGTATGGCTACACCTTC.

This clonotype was detected only a few times. The chain combines TRBV25-1 with TRBJ1-5; 10 nucleotides line up with TRBD1. CDR3 length: 14 amino acids. In germline, CDR1 is MGHDK, CDR2 SYGVNS. J lost 6 bases, V lost 5 bases, and 4 bases had no gene match. The CDR3 spells CASSPRTGGQPQHF. For the CDR3, the DNA is TGTGCCAGCAGTCCTCGGACAGGGGGTCAGCCCCAGCATTTT.

This clonotype was observed a handful of times. This rearrangement joins TRBV19 to TRBJ2-7; TRBD1 aligns across 9 bases. Trimming took 5 bases from V and 2 from J; bases not matched to a gene: 7. This CDR3 spans 15 amino acids. Germline values: CDR1 LNHDA, CDR2 SQIVND (reference sequence). DNA for the CDR3: TGTGCCAGTAGTCTATCAGGGACAGGGACCTACGAGCAGTACTTC. Residues: CASSLSGTGTYEQYF.

The genes are TRBV11-2 and TRBJ1-4; D is unresolved. Germline-derived CDR1 and CDR2 are SGHAT and FQNNGV. CDR3 size: 15 residues. Between the trimmed V and J ends, which lost 5 bases and 2 bases, there was a span of 12 bases. In DNA, the CDR3 is TGTGCCAGCAGCCAACCCATCGGGACTAATGAAAAACTGTTTTTT. It encodes CASSQPIGTNEKLFF.

This clonotype occurred many times. This chain joins TRBV2 and TRBJ1-5, with a tentative D call TRBD1 (5 bases). The CDR3 contains 14 residues. The ends were cut back, 7 bases at V and 0 bases at J, with 10 bases in the middle. Germline values: CDR1 SNHLY, CDR2 FYNNEI. CDR3: CASTHRNSNQPQHF. Here the CDR3 DNA reads TGTGCCAGCACCCACAGGAATAGCAATCAGCCCCAGCATTTT.

The chain carries TRBV4-1 and TRBJ1-4; D possibly corresponds to TRBD1 (5 bases). The germline CDR1 and CDR2 sequences are MGHRA and YSYEKL. The CDR3 is 14 amino acids. V was clipped by 4 bases and J by 4 bases, with 10 bases between them. CDR3 bases: TGCGCCAGCAGCCCCGGGACCCTTAATGAAAAACTGTTTTTT. As protein: CASSPGTLNEKLFF.

The V call is TRBV20-1, the J call TRBJ2-1; 13 bases line up with TRBD2. The CDR3 sequence is 14 residues long. Germline loops: CDR1 DFQATT, CDR2 SNEGSKA (reference sequence). J lost 6 bases, V lost 4 bases, and 3 bases had no gene match. The CDR3 sequence is CSAKGLAGVNEQFF. The CDR3 nucleotides are TGCAGTGCTAAAGGACTAGCGGGAGTCAATGAGCAGTTCTTC.

A remark on this clonotype: Because the CDR3 is missing its conserved closing phenylalanine or tryptophan, this is likely a read error. The chain is built from TRBV10-2 and TRBJ1-1; D possibly corresponds to TRBD1 (6 bases). V was pared by 6 bases and J by 7 bases, with 24 bases between. Germline V gene sequence: CDR1 WSHSY, CDR2 SAAADI. The CDR3 is 16 amino acids. CDR3 in amino acids: CASREEGTPRDGEAFS. The CDR3 region has the DNA TGCGCCAGCAGGGAGGAAGGGACACCCCGTGACGGTGAAGCTTTCTCT.

This clonotype occurred once. The chain links TRBV2 to TRBJ2-5, with D unresolved. Germline-derived CDR1 and CDR2 are SNHLY and FYNNEI. With 4 bases removed from V and 0 bases from J, the gap between germline ends came to 9 bases. The CDR3 contains 14 residues. The CDR3 DNA reads as TGTGCCAGCAGTGTGTTGGGCGACCAAGAGACCCAGTACTTC. The encoded protein is CASSVLGDQETQYF.

This clonotype was recorded at least ten times. The chain is built from TRBV11-2 and TRBJ2-3, with 12 positions matching TRBD2. The CDR3 is 16 amino acids. CDR1 is SGHAT and CDR2 is FQNNGV in the germline V gene. Trimming took 4 bases from V and 6 from J; bases not matched to a gene: 8. The CDR3 protein is CASSSRLAGEGDTQYF. Written as DNA, the CDR3 is TGTGCCAGCAGCTCAAGACTAGCGGGAGAGGGGGATACGCAGTATTTT.